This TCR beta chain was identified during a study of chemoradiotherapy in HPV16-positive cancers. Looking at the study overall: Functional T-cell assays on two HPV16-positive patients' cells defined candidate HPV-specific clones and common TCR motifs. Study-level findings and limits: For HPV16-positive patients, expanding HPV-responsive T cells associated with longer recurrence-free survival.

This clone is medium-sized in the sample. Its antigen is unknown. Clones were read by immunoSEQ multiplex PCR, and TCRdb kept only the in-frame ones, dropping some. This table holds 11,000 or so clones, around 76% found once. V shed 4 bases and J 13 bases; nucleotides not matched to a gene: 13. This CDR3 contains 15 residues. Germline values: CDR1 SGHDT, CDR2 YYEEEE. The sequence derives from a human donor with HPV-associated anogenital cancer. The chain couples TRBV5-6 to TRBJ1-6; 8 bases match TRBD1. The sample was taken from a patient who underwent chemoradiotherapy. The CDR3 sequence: CASSGLGQGAPPLHF. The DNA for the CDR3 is TGTGCCAGCAGCGGTCTTGGGCAGGGGGCGCCTCCCCTCCACTTT.